This entry is about one T cell receptor (beta chain). Its specificity is unknown. Clones were read by immunoSEQ multiplex PCR, and TCRdb kept only the in-frame ones, dropping some. The data contain 130,000 or so clones, 80% to 90% of them seen just once; the ten biggest clones take up approximately 9.4%. This specimen comes from a study of T cell responses to AZD1222 COVID-19 vaccine. Findings of the study overall: Just a handful of AZD1222 recipients tested seropositive at baseline. A mostly white British donor set with more females was recruited, and clonal diversity was possibly underestimated.

The CDR3 spans 16 residues. Germline CDR1 reads SEHNR; CDR2 reads FQNEAQ (reference sequence). With 5 bases removed from V and 4 bases from J, the gap between germline ends came to 18 bases. V is TRBV7-9 and J is TRBJ1-3, with D perhaps TRBD1 (6 bases). Sequenced material: peripheral blood, taken 28 days after the second AZD1222 dose. The sequence was obtained from an adult who received the AZD1222 COVID-19 vaccine. The CDR3 loop reads CASSPSIVGGGNTIYF. As DNA, the CDR3 is TGTGCCAGCAGCCCATCTATCGTAGGGGGAGGAAACACCATATATTTT. The full variable domain, in which reference TRBV7-9 and TRBJ1-3 provide the parts outside the CDR3, is DTGVSQNPRHKITKRGQNVTFRCDPISEHNRLYWYRQTLGQGPEFLTYFQNEAQLEKSRLLSDRFSAERPKGSFSTLEIQRTEQGDSAMYLCASSPSIVGGGNTIYFGEGSWLTVV.